The present T cell receptor (beta chain) was sequenced within a study of T cells in localized non-small cell lung cancer. Findings and limits, study-wide: The highest T cell clonality was in uninvolved adjacent lung, above tumor.

V lost 1 base and J 8 bases, leaving 13 bases between the germline ends. Germline CDR1 is SGDLS and CDR2 is YYNGEE. The CDR3 has 15 residues. Assay: immunoSEQ multiplex PCR; the TCRdb copy retains only in-frame clones and omits some. The profile covers 15,000 or so clones, with about four fifths appearing a single time and approximately 4.1% taken by the ten largest. For this clone: Its specificity is unknown.

The sequencing here drew on peripheral blood, taken before any cancer treatment. The genes are TRBV9 and TRBJ1-6, with D unresolved. The origin of this receptor is a female donor aged 60 or older with stage I squamous cell lung carcinoma. CDR3 nucleotide sequence: TGTGCCAGCAGCGTAAGGACCGCCGAGGATTCACCCCTCCACTTT. As protein: CASSVRTAEDSPLHF. The whole variable domain, remainder taken from reference TRBV9 and TRBJ1-6, is DSGVTQTPKHLITATGQRVTLRCSPRSGDLSVYWYQQSLDQGLQFLIQYYNGEERAKGNILERFSAQQFPDLHSELNLSSLELGDSALYFCASSVRTAEDSPLHFGNGTRLTVT.